This T cell receptor (beta chain) originates from a study of neurological immune-mediated disorders. Regarding the study as a whole: The most TCR clonal expansion was seen in HTLV-1-associated myelopathy, and the least was seen in multiple sclerosis, which fell below healthy controls.

The CDR3 is 13 amino acids. Germline lookup yields CDR1 SQVTM and CDR2 ANQGSEA. V lost 4 bases, J lost 3 bases, and 6 bases stayed unmatched. The sorted libraries involved the use of some 1 million CD4+ or CD8+ T cells. The authors made cDNA by 5'RACE with 10-nucleotide random UMIs. One entry per CDR3 protein results from TCRdb running MiXCR on the 5' RACE reads. The data show about 38,000 distinct CDR3 sequences, roughly 5% seen once. This clonotype came up many times. What it binds is not known. V and J are TRBV29-1 and TRBJ2-7; 7 positions match TRBD1. Sequencing was carried out using CD4+ T cells from blood. This TCR was sampled from a man between 18 and 35 years old in good health. DNA of the CDR3: TGCAGCGTTGTTAACAGGGGAAACTACGAGCAGTACTTC. Amino acids: CSVVNRGNYEQYF.